The source of this TCR beta chain is a study of blood T cell repertoires in COVID-19. Study details: T cells, B-cell-depleted T cells, or PBMCs provided the cDNA or gDNA that served as material.

V was clipped by 6 bases and J by 0 bases, with 9 bases between them. The CDR3 runs 13 residues. In the original analysis: Amplifying reference gene primers gave estimates of nucleated cell counts. Some clones are missing from TCRdb's copy, which holds only in-frame ones; the method was immunoSEQ multiplex PCR. For V, J and clone size, that table is used; D and trimming come from the DNA. This sample carries under 200,000 clones, around 80% of them seen once, and the ten largest clones take around 8.4%. The chain employs TRBV12-3 or TRBV12-4 and TRBJ2-7, with D possibly being TRBD1 (5 bases). The sequence came from an elderly woman with active or convalescent COVID-19. Sequencing used peripheral blood. CDR3 sequence: CASSSTASYEQYF. For the CDR3, the DNA is TGTGCCAGCAGCTCGACAGCCTCCTACGAGCAGTACTTC.